The rows below give T cell receptor beta chains drawn from one sample of a study of immune heterogeneity within non-small cell lung tumors. TCRdb fed the multiplex PCR reads into MiXCR, producing one record per CDR3 protein. The sample comprises about 2,900 distinct CDR3 sequences, under 55% of which are singletons, and around 50% rests with the top ten. The sequencing input was lung tumor tissue. Receptors were obtained from a man aged 55 to 70 with non-small cell lung cancer. Both conserved end residues are part of each CDR3. D genes are given only for firm matches. The size entry is marked missing in some rows and otherwise reads once, few, many or a size class.

>TRBD2|TRBJ2-5|TRBV13|-
TGTGCCAGCAGCTTAGCGGGGGGGCAAGAGACCCAGTACTTC
CASSLAGGQETQYF
>-|TRBJ2-1|TRBV12-3/TRBV12-4|large
TGTGCCAGCAGTTTGGAGGGATTCTCCTACAATGAGCAGTTCTTC
CASSLEGFSYNEQFF
>TRBD1|TRBJ2-1|TRBV7-3|medium-sized
TGTGCCAGCAGCTCCGGGACAGGGAACAAGTTCTTC
CASSSGTGNKFF
>-|TRBJ2-1|TRBV4-1|medium-sized
TGCGCCAGCAGCCAAGTAGGCGAATCCAATGAGCAGTTCTTC
CASSQVGESNEQFF
>TRBD1|TRBJ2-3|TRBV6-2/TRBV6-3|medium-sized
TGTGCCAGCAGCCCCGGGACAGGCGACACAGATACGCAGTATTTT
CASSPGTGDTDTQYF
>-|TRBJ1-1|TRBV20-1|medium-sized
TGCAGTGCTAGAGATCAGGGGACCGTAAACACTGAAGCTTTCTTT
CSARDQGTVNTEAFF
>-|TRBJ2-1|TRBV9|-
TGTGACAGCAGCGTAGCCCTAGTATCTAGGGACAATGAGCAGTTCTTC
CDSSVALVSRDNEQFF
>TRBD2|TRBJ2-2|TRBV12-3/TRBV12-4|medium-sized
TGTGCCAGCAGTTTATTTCTAGCGGCCACCGGGGAGCTGTTTTTT
CASSLFLAATGELFF
>TRBD2|TRBJ2-2|TRBV6-1|once
TGTGCCAGCAGTGCCGGGACTAGCGGGAGCCCGGTCACCGGGGAGCTGTTTTTT
CASSAGTSGSPVTGELFF
>-|TRBJ2-7|TRBV7-9|-
TGTGCCAGCAGCTTGGGGGGAGGGGGCTACGAGCAGTACTTC
CASSLGGGGYEQYF
>TRBD1|TRBJ1-2|TRBV6-2/TRBV6-3|-
TGTGCCAGCAGTGCCCGACAGGGTGAAGGCTACACCTTC
CASSARQGEGYTF
>TRBD1|TRBJ1-2|TRBV20-1|medium-sized
TGCAGTGCCAGGCTTATTTCGGGACAGGGGCGAGGCTATGGCTACACCTTC
CSARLISGQGRGYGYTF
>TRBD1|TRBJ2-7|TRBV7-2|-
TGTGCCAGCAGCCGGGACAGGGTAAACGAGCAGTACTTC
CASSRDRVNEQYF
>TRBD1|TRBJ2-1|TRBV20-1|medium-sized
TGCAGTGCTAGAGATTTTGCGGGACAGGGTGTTAGTGAGCAGTTCTTC
CSARDFAGQGVSEQFF
>TRBD1|TRBJ2-2|TRBV24-1|once
TGTCCCACCAGTGATCCCGGGACAGGAACCACCGGTGAGCTGTTTTTT
CPTSDPGTGTTGELFF
>-|TRBJ2-5|TRBV6-2/TRBV6-3|-
TGTGCCAGCAGTAGCCTAGCGACGGGGACCCAGTACTTC
CASSSLATGTQYF
>TRBD2|TRBJ2-3|TRBV6-9|-
TGTGCCAGCAGTTACGATGTAGCGGGGAGCTCCACAGATACGCAGTATTTT
CASSYDVAGSSTDTQYF
>-|TRBJ2-3|TRBV19|few
TGTGCCAGTAGTTCGACCCACAGACCGTACAATGAGCAGTCCTTC
CASSSTHRPYNEQSF
>TRBD1|TRBJ2-6|TRBV19|large
TGTGCCAGTATTGACAGGGTCCCTGGGGCCAACGTCCTGACTTTC
CASIDRVPGANVLTF
>-|TRBJ1-6|TRBV6-5|-
TGTGCCAGCAGTTACTCGGCAAGCCGACCCCTCCACTTT
CASSYSASRPLHF
>-|TRBJ1-1|TRBV6-5|many
TGTGCCAGCAGTTACCCAGGGGAGAACACTGAAGCTTTCTTT
CASSYPGENTEAFF
>-|TRBJ2-6|TRBV7-3|medium-sized
TGTGCCAGCAGCCCGGGACCGACCTCTGGGGCCAACGTCCTGACTTTC
CASSPGPTSGANVLTF
>-|TRBJ2-2|TRBV9|medium-sized
TGTGCCAGCAGCGTAGTCGGCGGCACCGGGGAGCTGTTTTTT
CASSVVGGTGELFF
>-|TRBJ2-1|TRBV2|-
TGTGCCAGCAGTCCTCCCCGCAATGAGCAGTTCTTC
CASSPPRNEQFF
>-|TRBJ1-1|TRBV7-9|medium-sized
TGTGCCAGCAGCGAGAAGCCGGGGGGTATTACGATGAACACTGAAGCTTTCTTT
CASSEKPGGITMNTEAFF
>-|TRBJ2-1|TRBV27|medium-sized
TGTGCCAGCAGTTTAACGAAGCTTCGCTCCAATGAGCAGTTCTTC
CASSLTKLRSNEQFF
>TRBD1|TRBJ1-2|TRBV7-9|once
TGTGCCAGCAGCTTAGAAAGGGGGCTTGGCTATGGCTACACCTTC
CASSLERGLGYGYTF
>TRBD1|TRBJ2-3|TRBV5-5|few
TGTGCCAGCAGCCCCTGGACAGGGAGCACAGATACGCAGTATTTT
CASSPWTGSTDTQYF
>-|TRBJ1-1|TRBV3-1|medium-sized
TGTGCCAGCAGCCAGAGGTCTGAAGCTTTCTTT
CASSQRSEAFF
>-|TRBJ2-3|TRBV15|medium-sized
TGTGCCACCAAGACGGGAGCCGGAGATACGCAGTATTTT
CATKTGAGDTQYF
>-|TRBJ2-2|TRBV6-5|large
TGTGCCAGCAGTTACTCGGGAAACCCGAACACCGGGGAGCTGTTTTTT
CASSYSGNPNTGELFF
>-|TRBJ2-1|TRBV11-3|medium-sized
TGTGCCAGCAGCCACGAATCCCTAGAATCCCCTGAGCAGTTCTTC
CASSHESLESPEQFF
>TRBD2|TRBJ2-1|TRBV20-1|-
TGCAGTGCTAGTCTGGCGGGGGTTTCCTACAATGAGCAGTTCTTC
CSASLAGVSYNEQFF
>TRBD2|TRBJ2-7|TRBV4-2|-
TGTGCCAGCAGCCAAGATCCTAGCGGGACCGAGCAGTACTTC
CASSQDPSGTEQYF